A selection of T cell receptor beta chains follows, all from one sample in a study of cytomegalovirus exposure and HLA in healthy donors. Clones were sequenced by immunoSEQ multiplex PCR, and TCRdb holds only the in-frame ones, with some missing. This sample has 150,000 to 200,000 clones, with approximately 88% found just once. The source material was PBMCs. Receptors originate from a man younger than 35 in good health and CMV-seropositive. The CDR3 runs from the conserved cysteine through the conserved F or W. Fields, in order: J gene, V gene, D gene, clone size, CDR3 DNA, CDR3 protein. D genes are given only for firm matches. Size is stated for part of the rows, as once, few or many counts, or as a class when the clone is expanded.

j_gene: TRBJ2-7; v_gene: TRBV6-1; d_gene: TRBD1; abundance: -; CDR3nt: TGTGCCAGCAGTGAAATGCTCGGACAGGGCTACGAGCAGTACTTC; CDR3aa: CASSEMLGQGYEQYF
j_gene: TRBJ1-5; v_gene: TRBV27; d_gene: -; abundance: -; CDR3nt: TGTGCCAGCAAATCCACCGGGGATAATCAGCCCCAGCATTTT; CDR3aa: CASKSTGDNQPQHF
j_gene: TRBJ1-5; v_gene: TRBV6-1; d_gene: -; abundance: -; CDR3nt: TGTGCCAGCAGTGAAACGTTTCCGGGACAAACTCTCTATCAGCCCCAGCATTTT; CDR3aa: CASSETFPGQTLYQPQHF
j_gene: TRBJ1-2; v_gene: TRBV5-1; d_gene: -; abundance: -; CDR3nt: TGCGCCAGCAGGGTCGCGGTCCGAAACTATGGCTACACCTTC; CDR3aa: CASRVAVRNYGYTF
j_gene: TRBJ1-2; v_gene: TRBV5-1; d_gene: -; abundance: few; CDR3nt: TGCGCCAGCAGCTTGGAACAGGCCACCTATGGCTACACCTTC; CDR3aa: CASSLEQATYGYTF
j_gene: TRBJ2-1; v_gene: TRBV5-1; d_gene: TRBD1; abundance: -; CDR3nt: TGCGCCAGCAGCCAGGGATTGGCAGGGGGCTACAATGAGCAGTTCTTC; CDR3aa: CASSQGLAGGYNEQFF
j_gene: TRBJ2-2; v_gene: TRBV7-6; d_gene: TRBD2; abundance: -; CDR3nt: TGTGCCAGCAGCTTCGTGTGGGCGGGAGCGAACACCGGGGAGCTGTTTTTT; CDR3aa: CASSFVWAGANTGELFF
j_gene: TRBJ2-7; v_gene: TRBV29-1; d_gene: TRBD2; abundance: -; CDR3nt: TGCAGCGTTGCGACTAGCGGGAGTAATGAGCAGTACTTC; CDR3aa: CSVATSGSNEQYF
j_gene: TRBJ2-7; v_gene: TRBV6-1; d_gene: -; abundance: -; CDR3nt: TGTGCCAGCAGATATATACAGGGAGCCTACGAGCAGTACTTC; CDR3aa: CASRYIQGAYEQYF
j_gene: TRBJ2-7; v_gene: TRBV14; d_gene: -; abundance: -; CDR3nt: TGTGCCAGCAGCCAAGGGGGGGAGATGTACGAGCAGTACTTC; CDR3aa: CASSQGGEMYEQYF
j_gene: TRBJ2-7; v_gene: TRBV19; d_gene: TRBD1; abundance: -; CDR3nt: TGTGCCAGTAGGGACGGACAGGGACCCTACGAGCAGTACTTC; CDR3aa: CASRDGQGPYEQYF
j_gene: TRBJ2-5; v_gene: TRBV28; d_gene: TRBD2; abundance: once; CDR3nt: TGTGCCAGCAGTTGGGGGGGCCAAGAGACCCAGTACTTC; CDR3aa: CASSWGGQETQYF
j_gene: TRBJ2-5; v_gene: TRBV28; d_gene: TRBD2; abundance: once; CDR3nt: TGTGCCAGTCGTCGGATGGCGGGGGTGGGGGAGACCCAGTACTTC; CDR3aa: CASRRMAGVGETQYF
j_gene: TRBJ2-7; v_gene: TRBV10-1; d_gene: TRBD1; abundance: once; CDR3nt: TGCGCCACCGTCCCGGGACAGGGGGCGACGTCCTACGAGCAGTACTTC; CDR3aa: CATVPGQGATSYEQYF
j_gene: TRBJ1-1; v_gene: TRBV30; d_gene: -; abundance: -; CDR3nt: TGTGCCCTCTGCCCTGGAGGCACTGAAGCTTTCTTT; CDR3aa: CALCPGGTEAFF
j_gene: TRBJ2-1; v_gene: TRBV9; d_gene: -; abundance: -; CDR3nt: TGTGCCAGCAGCGTCTCCCCCCGGAGCGTCCCCCCCTACAATGAGCAGTTCTTC; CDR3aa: CASSVSPRSVPPYNEQFF
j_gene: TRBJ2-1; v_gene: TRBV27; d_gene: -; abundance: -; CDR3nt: TGTGCCAGCAGTTCCCAATTACTAGCCGGTACGGACAATGAGCAGTTCTTC; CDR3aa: CASSSQLLAGTDNEQFF
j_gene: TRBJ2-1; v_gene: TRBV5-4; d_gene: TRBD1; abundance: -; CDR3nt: TGTGCCAGCAGCGAACGACAGGGGTCCTACAATGAGCAGTTCTTC; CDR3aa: CASSERQGSYNEQFF
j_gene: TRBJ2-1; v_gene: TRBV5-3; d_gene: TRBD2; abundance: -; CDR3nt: TGTGCCAGAAGCTTGTACCGTTTGTGGGAGGGGCCCTGGGATGAGCAGTTCTTC; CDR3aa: CARSLYRLWEGPWDEQFF
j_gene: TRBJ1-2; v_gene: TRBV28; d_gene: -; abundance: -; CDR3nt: TGTGCCAGCACCCTAGTGGGGGAGGCTAACTATGGCTACACCTTC; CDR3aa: CASTLVGEANYGYTF
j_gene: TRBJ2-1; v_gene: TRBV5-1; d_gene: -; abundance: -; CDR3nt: TGCGCCAGCTTCCGGGACAACAATGAGCAGTTCTTC; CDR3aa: CASFRDNNEQFF
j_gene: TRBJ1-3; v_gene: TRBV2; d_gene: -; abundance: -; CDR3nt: TGTGCCAGCAGTGAAACGCAGGGGAGGGGCTCTGGAAACACCATATATTTT; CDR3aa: CASSETQGRGSGNTIYF
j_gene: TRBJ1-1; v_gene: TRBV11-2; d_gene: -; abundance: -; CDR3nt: TGTGCCAGCAGCTTAGGGGGGCTGTCAAGGACTGAAGCTTTCTTT; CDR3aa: CASSLGGLSRTEAFF
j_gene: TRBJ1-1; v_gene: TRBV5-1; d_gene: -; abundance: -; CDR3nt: TGCGCCAGCAGCTTGCGGACTGGGAACACTGAAGCTTTCTTT; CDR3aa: CASSLRTGNTEAFF
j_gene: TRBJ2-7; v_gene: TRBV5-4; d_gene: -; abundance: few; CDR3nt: TGTGCCAGCAGCCTCATTACAGGGGAGCAGTACTTC; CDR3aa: CASSLITGEQYF
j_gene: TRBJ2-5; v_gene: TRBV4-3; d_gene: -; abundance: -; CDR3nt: TGCGCCAGCAGCCAAGGTGGCAGGGAAGAGACCCAGTACTTC; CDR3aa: CASSQGGREETQYF
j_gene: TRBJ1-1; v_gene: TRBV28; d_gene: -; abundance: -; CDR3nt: TGTGCCAGCAGCTACAGCCGGACCCGGGGTGACACTGAAGCTTTCTTT; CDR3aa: CASSYSRTRGDTEAFF
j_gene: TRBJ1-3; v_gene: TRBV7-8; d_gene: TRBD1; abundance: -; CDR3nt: TGTGCCAGCACCCCCCTCAATCGGGGACAGGCCCGAAACACCATATATTTT; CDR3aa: CASTPLNRGQARNTIYF
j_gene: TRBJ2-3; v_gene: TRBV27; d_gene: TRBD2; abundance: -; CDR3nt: TGTGCCAGCAGTTTAGGGGGGGTGTCAGATACGCAGTATTTT; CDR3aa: CASSLGGVSDTQYF